A single sample is the source of the 5 T cell receptor beta chains below, sequenced in a study of T cells in Graves' hyperthyroidism and ophthalmopathy. RNA transcripts served as the template for amplifying TCR beta CDR3 regions. During a first-round RT-PCR of the TCR CDR3, the HTBI primer set was used. TCRdb reprocessed the multiplex PCR reads with MiXCR, giving one entry per CDR3 protein. This table holds about 400,000 distinct CDR3 sequences, about a sixth found once. Sequenced material: blood. The receptors derive from a young woman with Graves' hyperthyroidism.

This clonotype was detected ten times or more. V and J are TRBV28 and TRBJ2-2; possibly TRBD2 for D (6 bases). The CDR3 loop spans 16 amino acids. CDR1 is MDHEN, CDR2 SYDVKM, per germline. The V and J ends lost 4 bases and 3 bases respectively, with 15 bases between them. CDR3 in DNA: TGTGCCAGCAGTTCAGCGGGTCCCCGAGACACCGGGGAGCTGTTTTTT. This encodes CASSSAGPRDTGELFF.

This chain uses TRBV5-1 with TRBJ1-1, with D hard to call. Looked up from germline, CDR1 is SGHRS and CDR2 is YFSETQ. This CDR3 has 15 amino acids. The ends were cut back, 4 bases at V and 0 bases at J, with 13 bases in the middle. The CDR3 nucleotides read TGCGCCAGCAGCCTCCGGCCAACTATGAACACTGAAGCTTTCTTT. It is translated as CASSLRPTMNTEAFF.

This clonotype appeared a few times. The V gene is TRBV12-3 or TRBV12-4, the J gene TRBJ1-4, with 7 bases fitting TRBD1. The CDR3 covers 14 residues. With 5 bases clipped from V and 11 bases from J, the junction kept 11 bases outside the gene matches. CDR3 residues: CASSQQGLIRKLFF. CDR3 coding DNA: TGTGCCAGCAGTCAACAGGGGTTGATACGGAAACTGTTTTTT.

This clonotype was observed a handful of times. This chain uses TRBV15 with TRBJ2-7; D may match TRBD1 or TRBD2 (5 bases each). Trimming took off 4 bases at V and 5 bases at J, with 12 bases between the two ends. From germline, CDR1 is LNHNV and CDR2 YYDKDF (reference sequence). The CDR3 spans 13 residues. The DNA for the CDR3 is TGTGCCACCAGCACCCTCGGGGCCCACGAGCAGTACTTC. It encodes CATSTLGAHEQYF.

V usage is TRBV2 and J usage is TRBJ2-2; D unresolved. Deletions cut 7 bases from V and 5 bases from J, with 17 bases between. Germline-derived CDR1 and CDR2 are SNHLY and FYNNEI. CDR3 length: 15 amino acids. This chain's CDR3 is CASISGQIITGELFF. The CDR3 region has the DNA TGTGCCAGCATAAGTGGGCAAATTATAACCGGGGAGCTGTTTTTT.